This T cell receptor beta chain was sequenced during a study of blood T cell repertoires in COVID-19. Study at large: The samples span acute and convalescent COVID-19 from the United States, Italy and Spain. PBMCs, B-cell-depleted T cells, or T cells were the source of the cDNA or gDNA that made up the material.

In the source study's methods: Reference gene primer amplification gave estimated nucleated cell counts. Sequencing was performed with immunoSEQ multiplex PCR; in TCRdb, only in-frame clones are kept and a portion is missing. V, J and clone size are those of that table, while D and trimming were read from the DNA. The sample lists around 700,000 clones; about 87% were seen once. This receptor was identified in a woman under 30 with acute or convalescent COVID-19. Material: peripheral blood.

CDR3 in amino acids: CATGTVYGYTF. CDR3 nucleotide sequence: TGTGCCACCGGGACAGTATATGGCTACACCTTC. V usage is TRBV19 and J usage is TRBJ1-2; 7 bases align to TRBD1. CDR1 is LNHDA and CDR2 is SQIVND in the germline V gene (reference sequence). This CDR3 is built from 11 residues. After removal of 10 bases from V and 5 bases from J, the junction contained 4 bases not matched to a gene. Drawing the rest from reference TRBV19 and TRBJ1-2, the complete variable domain is DGGITQSPKYLFRKEGQNVTLSCEQNLNHDAMYWYRQDPGQGLRLIYYSQIVNDFQKGDIAEGYSVSREKKESFPLTVTSAQKNPTAFYLCATGTVYGYTFGSGTRLTVV.